The present entry profiles one TCR beta chain with its context. These data originate in a study of CD8+ T cells in alopecia areata. Study-wide background: Tofacitinib dosing lasted 6 to 18 months, which was then followed by 6 months off drug.

Trimming took 2 bases from V and 4 from J, leaving 9 bases between them. The CDR3 is 13 amino acids. The germline gives CDR1 SNHLY, CDR2 FYNNEI. The treatment is: oral pan-JAK inhibitor, 5-10 mg twice daily. RNA, once extracted, was reverse transcribed into cDNA for use as the sequencing template. The data were produced by immunoSEQ multiplex PCR, yet TCRdb's version contains in-frame clones alone and is incomplete. The sample holds a few hundred thousand clones; 35% to 40% are singletons and the top ten take 0.48%. The receptor's source is a human donor with alopecia areata. The V gene is TRBV2, the J gene TRBJ2-7, with D uncertain. The source was CD4+ T cells sorted from blood, collected at approximately week 30, from a patient treated with tofacitinib. CDR3 DNA sequence: TGTGCCAGCAGTGAACTGGGCATATACGAGCAGTACTTC. Its protein product is CASSELGIYEQYF.